The rows below give T cell receptor beta chains drawn from one sample of a study of technical replicates of blood from several donors. Data came from immunoSEQ multiplex PCR; TCRdb stores just in-frame clones and leaves some out. The table has 65,000 to 90,000 clones, around 94% seen once. The sequenced sample was T cells isolated from PBMCs. All receptors come from a human donor in good health. CDR3s leave out the opening cysteine and the closing phenylalanine or tryptophan. The order of the fields is clone size, D gene, V gene, CDR3 protein. A D gene is named only where the DNA matches it firmly. Not all rows give a size; the values are once, few, many and, for expanded clones, a class.

clone size: .
D gene: .
V gene: TRBV6-1
CDR3 protein: ASSEGGSEQY

clone size: once
D gene: .
V gene: TRBV28
CDR3 protein: ASSPGRGSFYQPQH

clone size: .
D gene: .
V gene: TRBV5-1
CDR3 protein: ASSLLGELF

clone size: few
D gene: TRBD2
V gene: TRBV28
CDR3 protein: ASTFAGTSIDNEQF

clone size: few
D gene: TRBD1
V gene: TRBV13
CDR3 protein: ASSEDRNTEAF

clone size: .
D gene: .
V gene: TRBV5-1
CDR3 protein: ASSSERVWYQETQY

clone size: .
D gene: .
V gene: TRBV5-1
CDR3 protein: ASSLASRAGTDTQY

clone size: .
D gene: .
V gene: TRBV7-8
CDR3 protein: ASSLDTVTEAF

clone size: .
D gene: TRBD2
V gene: TRBV7-2
CDR3 protein: ASSSGTSGRNEQF

clone size: .
D gene: .
V gene: TRBV2
CDR3 protein: ASSVERGSEKLF

clone size: .
D gene: TRBD1
V gene: TRBV19
CDR3 protein: ASSIPGTGVIELF

clone size: .
D gene: TRBD2
V gene: TRBV4-3
CDR3 protein: ASSQSPGLGETQY

clone size: .
D gene: .
V gene: TRBV5-5
CDR3 protein: ASSFGGGGNEQF